The clone carrying this T cell receptor (beta chain) has more than one count but fewer than ten. The antigen remains unidentified. Documented time point: pre-sensitization, week 0. Treatment of the sample: therapeutic diphenylcyclopropenone sensitization with weekly scalp DPC. Before extraction, the whole blood was not fractionated, and total RNA was taken from it. TCRdb passed the RACE reads through MiXCR, listing each CDR3 protein once. The sample contains roughly 40,000 distinct CDR3 sequences, 10% of which appear only once. The data are from a study of human T cells and chemical hapten exposure. Study at large: The study enrolled mostly female patients with alopecia areata, totalis or universalis. TCR yields per sample varied mostly from small pooled library volume differences. Overall study results and limits: Significantly greater numbers of large CDR3 similarity clusters came from expanded TCRs than from controls.

Sequencing used whole blood, obtained in connection with sensitization to the hapten diphenylcyclopropenone (DPC). The receptor comes from a man aged 25 to 40 with alopecia areata. Some clones in this sample may be carry-over from other donors' samples.

CDR3 sequence reads: CASSLGALVDTQYF. The CDR3 nucleotides read TGTGCCAGCAGTTTGGGGGCCCTGGTAGATACGCAGTATTTT. The chain carries TRBV28 and TRBJ2-3, with D possibly being TRBD1 (6 bases). The CDR3 covers 14 residues. Trimming pared 3 bases from V and 5 bases from J, leaving 12 bases between. CDR1 is MDHEN, CDR2 SYDVKM, per germline.